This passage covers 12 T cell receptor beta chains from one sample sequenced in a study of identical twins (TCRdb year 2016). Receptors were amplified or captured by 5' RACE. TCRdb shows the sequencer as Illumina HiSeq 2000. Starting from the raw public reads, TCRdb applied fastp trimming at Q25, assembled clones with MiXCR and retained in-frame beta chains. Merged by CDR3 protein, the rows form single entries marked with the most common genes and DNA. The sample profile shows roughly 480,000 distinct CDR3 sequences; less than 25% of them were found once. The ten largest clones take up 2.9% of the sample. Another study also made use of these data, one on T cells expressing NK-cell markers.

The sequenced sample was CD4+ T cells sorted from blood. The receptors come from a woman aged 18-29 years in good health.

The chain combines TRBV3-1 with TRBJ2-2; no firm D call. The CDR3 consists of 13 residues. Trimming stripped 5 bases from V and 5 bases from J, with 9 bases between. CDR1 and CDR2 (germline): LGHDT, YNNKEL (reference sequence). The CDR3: CASSKDATGELFF. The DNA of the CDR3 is TGTGCCAGCAGCAAGGACGCGACCGGGGAGCTGTTTTTT.

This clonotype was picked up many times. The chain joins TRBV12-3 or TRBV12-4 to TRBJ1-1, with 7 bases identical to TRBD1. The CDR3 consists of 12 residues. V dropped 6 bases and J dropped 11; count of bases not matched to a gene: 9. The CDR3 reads CASSITTGTAFF. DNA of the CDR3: TGTGCCAGCAGCATAACGACAGGGACCGCTTTCTTT.

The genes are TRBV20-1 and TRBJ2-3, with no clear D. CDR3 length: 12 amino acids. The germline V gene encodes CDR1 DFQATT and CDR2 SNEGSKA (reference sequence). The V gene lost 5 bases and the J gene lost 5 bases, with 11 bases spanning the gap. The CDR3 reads CSARAVQDTQYF. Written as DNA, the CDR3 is TGCAGTGCTCGGGCGGTTCAAGATACGCAGTATTTT.

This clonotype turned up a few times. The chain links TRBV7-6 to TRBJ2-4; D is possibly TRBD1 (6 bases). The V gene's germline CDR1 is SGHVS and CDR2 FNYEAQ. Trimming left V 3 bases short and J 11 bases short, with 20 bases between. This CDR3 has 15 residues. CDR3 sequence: CASSFEPTGLGLQYF. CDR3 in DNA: TGTGCCAGCAGCTTCGAGCCAACAGGGCTCGGTCTTCAGTACTTC.

In DNA, the CDR3 is TGTGCCAGCAGTGGACGGTTGAGGGAGCAGTTCTTC. Encoded protein: CASSGRLREQFF. The V gene is TRBV6-2 or TRBV6-3, the J gene TRBJ2-1; no clear D gene. Trimming stripped 5 bases from V and 10 bases from J, with 12 bases between. CDR3 length: 12 residues. The germline CDR1 and CDR2 sequences are MNHEY and SVGEGT.

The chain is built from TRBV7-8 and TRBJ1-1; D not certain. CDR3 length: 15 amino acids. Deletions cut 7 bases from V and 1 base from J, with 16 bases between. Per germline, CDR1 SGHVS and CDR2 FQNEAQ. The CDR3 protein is CASTTGLGRNTEAFF. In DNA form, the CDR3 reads TGTGCCAGCACCACGGGTCTCGGACGGAACACTGAAGCTTTCTTT. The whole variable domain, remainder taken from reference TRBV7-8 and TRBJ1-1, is GAGVSQSPRYKVAKRGQDVALRCDPISGHVSLFWYQQALGQGPEFLTYFQNEAQLDKSGLPSDRFFAERPEGSVSTLKIQRTQQEDSAVYLCASTTGLGRNTEAFFGQGTRLTVV.

The CDR3 sequence is CASSTEGSSYEQYF. CDR3 nucleotide sequence: TGCGCCAGCAGCACCGAGGGGAGCTCCTACGAGCAGTACTTC. The chain uses TRBV5-1 and TRBJ2-7; D possibly matches TRBD1 or TRBD2 (5 bases each). Germline V CDR1 and CDR2: SGHRS, YFSETQ. The CDR3 has 14 residues. Deletions cut 4 bases from V and 0 bases from J, with 11 bases between. The full variable domain, rest sourced from reference TRBV5-1 and TRBJ2-7, is KAGVTQTPRYLIKTRGQQVTLSCSPISGHRSVSWYQQTPGQGLQFLFEYFSETQRNKGNFPGRFSGRQFSNSRSEMNVSTLELGDSALYLCASSTEGSSYEQYFGPGTRLTVT.

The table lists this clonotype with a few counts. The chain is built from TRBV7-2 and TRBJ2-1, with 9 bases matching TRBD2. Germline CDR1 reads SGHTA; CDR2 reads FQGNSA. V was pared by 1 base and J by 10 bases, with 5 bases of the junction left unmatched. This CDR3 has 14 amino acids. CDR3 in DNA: TGTGCCAGCAGCTTAGTAGCGGGAGAGGGAGAGCAGTTCTTC. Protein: CASSLVAGEGEQFF.

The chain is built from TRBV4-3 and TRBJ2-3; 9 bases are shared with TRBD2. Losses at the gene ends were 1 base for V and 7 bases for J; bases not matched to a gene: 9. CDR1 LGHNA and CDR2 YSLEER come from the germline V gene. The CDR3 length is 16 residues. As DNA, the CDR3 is TGCGCCAGCAGCCAAGGGTACGCGGGGGGGTCGAATACGCAGTATTTT. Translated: CASSQGYAGGSNTQYF.

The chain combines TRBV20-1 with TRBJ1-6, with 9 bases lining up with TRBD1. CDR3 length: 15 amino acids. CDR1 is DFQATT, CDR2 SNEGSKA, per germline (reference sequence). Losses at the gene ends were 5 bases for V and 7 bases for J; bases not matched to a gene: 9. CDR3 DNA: TGCAGTGCTCCGCCCCCGACAGGGGGAAATTCACCCCTCCACTTT. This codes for CSAPPPTGGNSPLHF.

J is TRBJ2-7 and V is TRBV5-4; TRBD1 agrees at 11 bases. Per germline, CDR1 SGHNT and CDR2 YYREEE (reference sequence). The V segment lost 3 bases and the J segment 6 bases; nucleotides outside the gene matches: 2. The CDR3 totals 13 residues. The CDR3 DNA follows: TGTGCCAGCAGCTCGGACAGGGGGCGCGAGCAGTACTTC. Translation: CASSSDRGREQYF. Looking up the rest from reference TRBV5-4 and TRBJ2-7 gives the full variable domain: ETGVTQSPTHLIKTRGQQVTLRCSSQSGHNTVSWYQQALGQGPQFIFQYYREEENGRGNFPPRFSGLQFPNYSSELNVNALELDDSALYLCASSSDRGREQYFGPGTRLTVT.

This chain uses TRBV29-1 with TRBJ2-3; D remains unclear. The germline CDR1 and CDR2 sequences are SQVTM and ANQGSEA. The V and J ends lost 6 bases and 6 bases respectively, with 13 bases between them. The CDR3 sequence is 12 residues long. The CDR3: CSVGLHQDTQYF. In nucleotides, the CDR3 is TGCAGCGTGGGTCTTCATCAGGATACGCAGTATTTT.